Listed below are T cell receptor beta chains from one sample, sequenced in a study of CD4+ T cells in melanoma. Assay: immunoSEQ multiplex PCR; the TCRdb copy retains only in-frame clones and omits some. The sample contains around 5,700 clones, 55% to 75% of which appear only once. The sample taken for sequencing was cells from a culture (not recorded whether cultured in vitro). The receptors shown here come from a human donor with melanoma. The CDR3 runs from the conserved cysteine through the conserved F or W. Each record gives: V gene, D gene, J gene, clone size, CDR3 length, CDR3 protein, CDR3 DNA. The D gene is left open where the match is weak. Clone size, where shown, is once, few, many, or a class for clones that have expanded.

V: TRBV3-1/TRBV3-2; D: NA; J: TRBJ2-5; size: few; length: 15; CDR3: CASSQDLASGETQYF; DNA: TGTGCCAGCAGCCAAGATCTGGCCTCGGGGGAGACCCAGTACTTC
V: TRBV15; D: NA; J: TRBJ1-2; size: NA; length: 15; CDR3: CATSRGGLDNYGYTF; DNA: TGTGCCACCAGCAGAGGCGGTTTGGATAACTATGGCTACACCTTC
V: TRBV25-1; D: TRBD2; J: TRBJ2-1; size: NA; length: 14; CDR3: CASRDTGGIHEQFF; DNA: TGTGCCAGCAGGGACACGGGGGGTATTCATGAGCAGTTCTTC
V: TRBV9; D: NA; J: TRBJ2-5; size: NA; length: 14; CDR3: CASSEAAGEETQYF; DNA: TGTGCCAGCAGCGAGGCAGCAGGTGAAGAGACCCAGTACTTC
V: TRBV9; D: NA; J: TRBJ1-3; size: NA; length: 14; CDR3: CASSGSSSGNTIYF; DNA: TGTGCCAGCAGCGGTTCTAGCTCTGGAAACACCATATATTTT
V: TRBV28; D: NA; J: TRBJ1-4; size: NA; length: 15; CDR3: CASKRGTAHNEKLFF; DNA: TGTGCCAGCAAACGCGGGACGGCCCATAATGAAAAACTGTTTTTT
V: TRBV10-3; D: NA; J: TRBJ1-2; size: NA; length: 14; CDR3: CAISESPGSYGYTF; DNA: TGTGCCATCAGTGAGTCACCAGGGTCATATGGCTACACCTTC
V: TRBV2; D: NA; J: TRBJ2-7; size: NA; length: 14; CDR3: CASRDASRPPEQYF; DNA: TGTGCCAGCAGGGACGCATCCCGGCCGCCCGAGCAGTACTTC
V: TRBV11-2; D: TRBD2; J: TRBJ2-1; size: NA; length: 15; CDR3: CASIPIGGEGNEQFF; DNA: TGTGCCAGCATTCCTATCGGGGGGGAAGGCAATGAGCAGTTCTTC
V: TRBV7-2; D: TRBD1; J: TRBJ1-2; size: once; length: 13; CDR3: CASSETGVYGYTF; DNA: TGTGCCAGCAGCGAGACAGGGGTCTATGGCTACACCTTC
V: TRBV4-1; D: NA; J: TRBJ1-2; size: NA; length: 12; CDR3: CASSQGLYGYTF; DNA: TGCGCCAGCAGCCAGGGATTATATGGCTACACCTTC
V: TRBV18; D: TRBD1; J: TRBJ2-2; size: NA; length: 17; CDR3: CASSPTDRGSLTGELFF; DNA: TGTGCCAGCTCACCGACCGACAGGGGATCTCTAACCGGGGAGCTGTTTTTT
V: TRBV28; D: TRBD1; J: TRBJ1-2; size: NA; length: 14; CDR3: CASSSGGARAGYTF; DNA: TGTGCCAGCAGTTCAGGGGGCGCGCGTGCTGGCTACACCTTC
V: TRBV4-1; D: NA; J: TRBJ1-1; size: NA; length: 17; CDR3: CASSRGSDPVMNTEAFF; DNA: TGCGCCAGCAGCCGAGGGTCTGATCCCGTCATGAACACTGAAGCTTTCTTT
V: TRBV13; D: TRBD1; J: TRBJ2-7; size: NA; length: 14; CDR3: CASSLGTGAREQYF; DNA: TGTGCCAGCAGCCTAGGGACAGGGGCTAGGGAGCAGTACTTC
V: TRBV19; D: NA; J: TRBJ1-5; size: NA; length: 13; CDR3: CASSPQGGQPQHF; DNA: TGTGCCAGTAGCCCTCAGGGAGGCCAGCCCCAGCATTTT
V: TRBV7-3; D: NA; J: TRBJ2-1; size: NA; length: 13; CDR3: CASSPPSLNEQFF; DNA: TGTGCCAGCAGCCCCCCATCCCTTAATGAGCAGTTCTTC
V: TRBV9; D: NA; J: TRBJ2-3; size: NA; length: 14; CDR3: CASSVATNTDTQYF; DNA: TGTGCCAGCAGCGTAGCGACAAACACAGATACGCAGTATTTT
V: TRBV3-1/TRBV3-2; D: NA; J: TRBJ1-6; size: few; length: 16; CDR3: CASSHLGAGRNSPLHF; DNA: TGTGCCAGCAGCCACCTAGGGGCGGGTCGGAATTCACCCCTCCACTTT
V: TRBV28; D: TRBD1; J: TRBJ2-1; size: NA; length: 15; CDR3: CASSLLGQGYNEQFF; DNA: TGTGCCAGCAGTTTACTGGGACAGGGTTACAATGAGCAGTTCTTC
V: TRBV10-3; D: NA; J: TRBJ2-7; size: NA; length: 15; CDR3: CAISESRDFSYEQYF; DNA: TGTGCCATCAGTGAGTCACGGGATTTTTCCTACGAGCAGTACTTC